This T cell receptor (beta chain) is drawn from a study of human T cells and chemical hapten exposure. General study points: TCRs exceeding a frequency of 1 in 1000 stayed unchanged under DPC sensitization.

Via MiXCR, TCRdb re-called the RACE reads, giving one row per CDR3 protein. The table includes approximately 320,000 distinct CDR3 sequences, over 5% detected once. Comments on this clonotype: Its antigen remains unidentified.

V was pared by 5 bases and J by 8 bases, with 9 bases of the junction left unmatched. Germline lookup yields CDR1 SEHNR and CDR2 FQNEAQ (reference sequence). The CDR3 is 16 amino acids. Sample time point: pre-sensitization, week 0. Treatment here: therapeutic diphenylcyclopropenone sensitization with weekly scalp DPC. Total RNA extraction was carried out from unfractionated whole blood. The sample here was whole blood, taken in connection with sensitization to the hapten diphenylcyclopropenone (DPC). The TCR sequence derives from a woman under 30 with alopecia areata. Some clones in this sample may be carry-over from other donors' samples. The V gene is TRBV7-9, the J gene TRBJ2-1, with 13 bases that match TRBD2. CDR3 sequence: CASSRPGLAGSHEQFF. CDR3 DNA sequence: TGTGCCAGCAGCAGACCGGGACTAGCGGGGTCACATGAGCAGTTCTTC.